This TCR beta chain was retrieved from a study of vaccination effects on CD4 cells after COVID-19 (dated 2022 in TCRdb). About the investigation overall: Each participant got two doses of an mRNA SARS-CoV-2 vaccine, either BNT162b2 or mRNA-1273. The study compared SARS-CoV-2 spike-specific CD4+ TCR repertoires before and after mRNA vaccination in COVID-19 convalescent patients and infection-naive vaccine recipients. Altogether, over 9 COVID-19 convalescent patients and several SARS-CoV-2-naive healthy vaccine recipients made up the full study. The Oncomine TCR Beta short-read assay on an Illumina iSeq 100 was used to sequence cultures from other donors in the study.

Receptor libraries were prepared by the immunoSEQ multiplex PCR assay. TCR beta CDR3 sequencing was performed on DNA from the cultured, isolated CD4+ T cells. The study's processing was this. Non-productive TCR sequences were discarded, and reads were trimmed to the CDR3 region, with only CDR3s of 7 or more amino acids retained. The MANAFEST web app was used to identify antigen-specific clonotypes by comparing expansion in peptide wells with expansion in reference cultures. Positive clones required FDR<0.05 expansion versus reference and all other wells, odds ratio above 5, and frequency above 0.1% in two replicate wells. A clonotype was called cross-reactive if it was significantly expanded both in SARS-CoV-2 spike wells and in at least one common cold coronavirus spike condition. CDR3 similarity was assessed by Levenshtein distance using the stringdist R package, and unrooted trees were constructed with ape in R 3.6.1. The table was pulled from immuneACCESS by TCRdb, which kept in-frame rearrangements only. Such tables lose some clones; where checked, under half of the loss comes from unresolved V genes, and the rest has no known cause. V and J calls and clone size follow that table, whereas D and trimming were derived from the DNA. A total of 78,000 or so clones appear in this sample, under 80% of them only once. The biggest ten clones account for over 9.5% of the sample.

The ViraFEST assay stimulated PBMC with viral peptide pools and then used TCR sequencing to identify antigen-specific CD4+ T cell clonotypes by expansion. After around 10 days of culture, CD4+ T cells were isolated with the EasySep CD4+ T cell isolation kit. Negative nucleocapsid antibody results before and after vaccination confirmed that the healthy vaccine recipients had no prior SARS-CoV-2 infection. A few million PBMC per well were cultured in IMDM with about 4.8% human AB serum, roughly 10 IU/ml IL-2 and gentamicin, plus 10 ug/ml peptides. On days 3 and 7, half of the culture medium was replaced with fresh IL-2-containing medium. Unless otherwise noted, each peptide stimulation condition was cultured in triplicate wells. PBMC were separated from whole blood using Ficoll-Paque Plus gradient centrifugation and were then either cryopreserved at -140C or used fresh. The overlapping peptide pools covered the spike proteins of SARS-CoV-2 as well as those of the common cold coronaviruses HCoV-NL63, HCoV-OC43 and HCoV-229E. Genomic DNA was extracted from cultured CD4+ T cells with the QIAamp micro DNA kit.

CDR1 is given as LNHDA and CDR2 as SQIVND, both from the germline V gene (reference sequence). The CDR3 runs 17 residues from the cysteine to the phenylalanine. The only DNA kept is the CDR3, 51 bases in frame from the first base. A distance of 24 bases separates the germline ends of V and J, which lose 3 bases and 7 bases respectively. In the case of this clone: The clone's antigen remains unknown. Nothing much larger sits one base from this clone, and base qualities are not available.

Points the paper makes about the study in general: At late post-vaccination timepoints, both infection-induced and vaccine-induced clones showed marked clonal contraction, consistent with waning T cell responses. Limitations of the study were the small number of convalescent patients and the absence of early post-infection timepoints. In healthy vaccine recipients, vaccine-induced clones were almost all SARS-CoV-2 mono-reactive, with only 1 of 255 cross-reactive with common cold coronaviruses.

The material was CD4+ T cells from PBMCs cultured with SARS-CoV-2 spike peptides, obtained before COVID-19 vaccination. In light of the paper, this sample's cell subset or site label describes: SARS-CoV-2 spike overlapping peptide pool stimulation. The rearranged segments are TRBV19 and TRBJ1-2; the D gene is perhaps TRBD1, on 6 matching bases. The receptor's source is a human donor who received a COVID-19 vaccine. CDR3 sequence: CASSIWPPRGSLSGYTF. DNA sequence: TGTGCCAGTAGTATTTGGCCCCCGAGGGGGTCGCTGAGTGGCTACACCTTC.